The TCR beta chain described here comes from a study of shared T cell receptors in the human thymus. V lost 4 bases and J lost 6; bases outside the gene matches: 3. The germline V gene encodes CDR1 ENHRY and CDR2 SYGVKD. This CDR3 contains 14 residues. Assay: immunoSEQ multiplex PCR; the TCRdb copy retains only in-frame clones and omits some. Of some 640,000 clones listed, around 87% are singletons. These same records also appear under a second study, on human thymus T cells. According to that study: Donor material was obtained from healthy Finnish infants undergoing corrective surgery for congenital heart defects. Thymic material originated from resections removed in the course of corrective heart surgery. Seemingly biased V and J gene usage marked thymic and blood repertoires. A high degree of thymic repertoire overlap among unrelated individuals was reported in related research.

This chain uses TRBV10-3 with TRBJ1-5; the match to TRBD1 covers 10 bases. Sample: thymocytes. This TCR was sampled from a boy in the first two years of life with a congenital heart defect. The CDR3 DNA reads TGTGCCATCAGTGGACAGGGGGCAGGTCAGCCCCAGCATTTT. Translation: CAISGQGAGQPQHF.